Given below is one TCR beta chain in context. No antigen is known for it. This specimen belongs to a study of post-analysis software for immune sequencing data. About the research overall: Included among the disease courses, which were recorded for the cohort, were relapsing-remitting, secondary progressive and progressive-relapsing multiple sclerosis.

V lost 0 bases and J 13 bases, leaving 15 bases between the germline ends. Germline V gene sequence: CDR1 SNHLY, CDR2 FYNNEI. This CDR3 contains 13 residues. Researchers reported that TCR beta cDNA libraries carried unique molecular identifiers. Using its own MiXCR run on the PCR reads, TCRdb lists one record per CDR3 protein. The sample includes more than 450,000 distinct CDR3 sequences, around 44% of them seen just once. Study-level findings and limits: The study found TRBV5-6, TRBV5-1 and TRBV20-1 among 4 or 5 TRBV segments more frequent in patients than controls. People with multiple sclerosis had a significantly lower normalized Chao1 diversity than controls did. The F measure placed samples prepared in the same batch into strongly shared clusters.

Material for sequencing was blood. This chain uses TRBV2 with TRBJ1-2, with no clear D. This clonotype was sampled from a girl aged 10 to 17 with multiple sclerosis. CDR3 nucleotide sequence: TGTGCCAGCAGTGAAGCCCCGGTCGGGGAATGCACCTTC. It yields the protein CASSEAPVGECTF. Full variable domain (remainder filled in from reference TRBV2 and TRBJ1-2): EPEVTQTPSHQVTQMGQEVILRCVPISNHLYFYWYRQILGQKVEFLVSFYNNEISEKSEIFDDQFSVERPDGSNFTLKIRSTKLEDSAMYFCASSEAPVGECTFGSGTRLTVV.